Listed below are T cell receptor beta chains from one sample, sequenced in a study of blood T cell repertoires in COVID-19. The protocol was immunoSEQ multiplex PCR, while the TCRdb copy is restricted to in-frame clones and leaves out a portion. The table lists roughly 200,000 clones, under 90% of them singletons. The specimen was PBMCs or T cells enriched from blood (not recorded which). The receptors were sampled from a woman aged 45-59 years who had been exposed to COVID-19. The CDR3 runs from the conserved cysteine through the conserved F or W. D genes are given only for firm matches. Clone size, where shown, is once, few, many, or a class for clones that have expanded.

V gene	clone size	J gene	D gene	CDR3 DNA	CDR3 protein
TRBV19	once	TRBJ2-1	-	TGTGCCAGTAGCTCATCCCCGGGGTTCTACAATGAGCAGTTCTTC	CASSSSPGFYNEQFF
TRBV19	once	TRBJ1-6	-	TGTGCCAGTAGCGCGTCGGAGTCACCCCTCCACTTT	CASSASESPLHF
TRBV7-3	-	TRBJ2-7	-	TGTGCCAGCAGCTTGGCTAGCGTCGGCGAGCAGTACTTC	CASSLASVGEQYF
TRBV6-5	-	TRBJ2-5	-	TGTGCCAGTCAGGGAGGAGAGACCCAGTACTTC	CASQGGETQYF
TRBV6-5	-	TRBJ1-1	TRBD1	TGTGCCAGCAGCCACCGGACAGGTCAAACTGAAGCTTTCTTT	CASSHRTGQTEAFF
TRBV19	once	TRBJ1-5	-	TGTGCCAGTACTTCATGGGGAAGGGGTGGCAATCAGCCCCAGCATTTT	CASTSWGRGGNQPQHF
TRBV19	-	TRBJ2-1	TRBD2	TGTGCCAGTAGTATAGAAGCGCGGGGGGGATACAATGAGCAGTTCTTC	CASSIEARGGYNEQFF
TRBV6-5	-	TRBJ2-1	TRBD2	TGTGCCAGCAGTATAACCAGCGGGGGGGTCAATGAGCAGTTCTTC	CASSITSGGVNEQFF
TRBV5-1	-	TRBJ2-2	-	TGCGCCAGCAGCGCCCGAGGAACCAACACCGGGGAGCTGTTTTTT	CASSARGTNTGELFF
TRBV2	-	TRBJ2-1	TRBD2	TGTGCCAGCTGGGGACTAGCGGGGCTCAATGAGCAGTTCTTC	CASWGLAGLNEQFF
TRBV5-1	-	TRBJ2-2	-	TGCGCCAGCAGCTTCTCCCCCCTAGCAACCGGGGAGCTGTTTTTT	CASSFSPLATGELFF
TRBV18	-	TRBJ1-1	-	TGTGCCAGCTCACCACCACAGGGTAGAAACACTGAAGCTTTCTTT	CASSPPQGRNTEAFF
TRBV29-1	-	TRBJ1-1	-	TGCAGCGCAGGCTCAGGGAGGGCGGTCACTGAAGCTTTCTTT	CSAGSGRAVTEAFF
TRBV10-2	-	TRBJ1-6	-	TGCGCCAGCAGGGACAGAGAAGCTAATTCACCCCTCCACTTT	CASRDREANSPLHF
TRBV7-2	-	TRBJ2-7	TRBD1	TGTGCCAGCAGCTCCTCGGGACAGGTTACTGTCCTCTCCTACGAGCAGTACTTC	CASSSSGQVTVLSYEQYF
TRBV29-1	few	TRBJ2-5	TRBD2	TGCAGCGTCGCGGGGGGAGAGACCCAGTACTTC	CSVAGGETQYF
TRBV7-2	-	TRBJ1-2	-	TGTGCCAGCAGCGTTTGGACAGCTGATCCGGGTGGCTACACCTTC	CASSVWTADPGGYTF
TRBV2	-	TRBJ1-3	-	TGTGCCAGCAGTGAAGAGAGGGGAGGCGGAAACACCATATATTTT	CASSEERGGGNTIYF
TRBV18	-	TRBJ2-7	-	TGTGCCAGCTCGCCCCTACAGGGTGGCGAGCAGTACTTC	CASSPLQGGEQYF
TRBV7-9	-	TRBJ2-1	TRBD2	TGTGCCAGCAGCACCGGGACTAGCGGGTACTACAATGAGCAGTTCTTC	CASSTGTSGYYNEQFF
TRBV12-3/TRBV12-4	many	TRBJ1-1	-	TGTGCCAGCAGTGTCCACAGGGACACTGAAGCTTTCTTT	CASSVHRDTEAFF
TRBV7-2	-	TRBJ1-5	-	TGTGCCAGCGGGGGCGAAAAGCCCCAGCATTTT	CASGGEKPQHF
TRBV2	-	TRBJ1-1	TRBD1	TGTGCCAGCCACCCGGACAGGGGGAGAGAAGCTTTCTTT	CASHPDRGREAFF
TRBV19	-	TRBJ1-1	TRBD1	TGTGCCAGTAGTCTTCCCGGGACAGGGAGGACTGAAGCTTTCTTT	CASSLPGTGRTEAFF
TRBV6-6	once	TRBJ1-5	-	TGTGCCAGCAGCCAAGAGGACAGCTTAATCCAGCCCCAGCATTTT	CASSQEDSLIQPQHF
TRBV7-2	few	TRBJ1-2	TRBD1	TGTGCCAGCAGCTTAGGGGGACAGGTCTTAGGCTACACCTTC	CASSLGGQVLGYTF
TRBV18	-	TRBJ1-2	-	TGTGCCAGCTCACCACCACTGAGGTTCTATGGCTACACCTTC	CASSPPLRFYGYTF
TRBV3-1/TRBV3-2	few	TRBJ2-7	TRBD2	TGTGCCAGCAGCCAAGGGACTAGCGGGGGGGCCTACGAGCAGTACTTC	CASSQGTSGGAYEQYF
TRBV7-8	-	TRBJ1-2	-	TGTGCCAGCAGCTTAAGAGATGGTGGCTACACCTTC	CASSLRDGGYTF
TRBV18	once	TRBJ1-2	TRBD1	TGTGCCAGCTCCCGGGAGGGGGCGAGCTATGGCTACACCTTC	CASSREGASYGYTF
TRBV7-3	-	TRBJ2-1	TRBD2	TGTGCCAGCAGCTTAAGAGCGGGGGGGCCATACAATGAGCAGTTCTTC	CASSLRAGGPYNEQFF
TRBV29-1	-	TRBJ1-4	-	TGCAGCGTTTCCTTCACGGAGCCAAAACTGTTTTTT	CSVSFTEPKLFF